These 4 T cell receptor beta chains were all obtained from the same sample, sequenced in a study of T cells in Graves' hyperthyroidism and ophthalmopathy. TCR beta CDR3 region amplification was performed from RNA transcripts. TCR CDR3 underwent first-round RT-PCR with the HTBI primer set. TCRdb re-called the multiplex PCR reads with MiXCR, one entry per CDR3 protein. The repertoire consists of 500,000 or so distinct CDR3 sequences, with more than 15% occurring once and the leading ten covering 15% to 20%. Sequencing was done on a sample of blood. Source of these receptors: a woman aged 18-29 years with Graves' ophthalmopathy.

This clonotype appeared a few times. A read error may account for a junction end that differs from germline. J is TRBJ1-1 and V is TRBV24-1, with unresolved D. Germline values: CDR1 KGHDR, CDR2 SFDVKD. CDR3 size: 14 residues. CDR3 coding DNA: TGTGCCACCAGTGATTTCCGGCTGAACGCTGAAGCTTTCTTT. Translation: CATSDFRLNAEAFF.

This rearrangement joins TRBV28 to TRBJ2-3, with TRBD2 as a possible D gene (6 bases). CDR3 size: 11 residues. V lost 6 bases, J lost 9 bases, and 10 bases lay in between. Germline lookup yields CDR1 MDHEN and CDR2 SYDVKM. The CDR3 sequence is CASSAGGTQYF. In DNA form, the CDR3 reads TGTGCCAGCAGCGCTGGAGGGACGCAGTATTTT.

The chain recombines TRBV9 with TRBJ2-7, with 9 nucleotides matching TRBD1. The length of the CDR3 is 16 residues. CDR1 is SGDLS, CDR2 YYNGEE, per germline. Trimming took 2 bases from V and 5 from J; bases not matched to a gene: 11. The CDR3 reads CASSVTGTGIMDEQYF. The CDR3 DNA reads as TGTGCCAGCAGCGTTACCGGGACAGGGATTATGGACGAGCAGTACTTC. Combining the CDR3 with reference TRBV9 and TRBJ2-7 gives the whole variable domain DSGVTQTPKHLITATGQRVTLRCSPRSGDLSVYWYQQSLDQGLQFLIQYYNGEERAKGNILERFSAQQFPDLHSELNLSSLELGDSALYFCASSVTGTGIMDEQYFGPGTRLTVT.

The V call is TRBV20-1, the J call TRBJ2-1; 7 nucleotides line up with TRBD1. Germline V gene data show CDR1 as DFQATT and CDR2 as SNEGSKA (reference sequence). Trimming removed 0 bases from V and 9 bases from J; junction bases left unmatched: 8. The CDR3 sequence is 14 residues long. The CDR3 region is CSARETGLNTEQFF. The CDR3, as DNA: TGCAGTGCTAGAGAGACAGGGCTCAACACTGAGCAGTTCTTC.